What follows describes a single T cell receptor beta chain. What antigen it recognizes has not been identified. The sample holds no much larger clone one base away, and base qualities are not on file. The V and J ends are trimmed by 5 bases and 6 bases, leaving 13 bases between them. The germline V gene gives CDR1 as SGHVS and CDR2 as FNYEAQ. Inclusive of the bounding cysteine and phenylalanine, the CDR3 is 13 residues long. Of the read, only the CDR3 DNA is kept; its 39 bases are in frame from base 1. This entry is derived from a study of regulatory T cells in long-lasting Graves disease (TCRdb year 2021). About the study as a whole: Newly diagnosed Graves' disease patients had taken antithyroid drugs for less than 3 months. Patients with persistent Graves' disease were compared with patients with newly diagnosed Graves' disease using TCR sequencing and RNA sequencing of peripheral blood. The study took place in China and was registered as a clinical trial. A total of around 35 samples underwent TCR sequencing, from about 13 patients with persistent Graves' disease and approximately 20 patients with newly diagnosed Graves' disease. The full study reports these points: The small sample size was acknowledged by the authors as a limitation that may reduce accuracy. Patients with persistent disease shared more public clonotypes (approximately 2,500) than newly diagnosed patients did (966). Persistent disease showed preferential use of TRBV28, TRBJ1-2 and TRBJ2-5, whereas newly diagnosed disease favored TRBV20-1 and TRBJ2-1. Compared with newly diagnosed patients, patients with persistent Graves' disease had lower TCR Shannon entropy and fewer highly expanded clones, which suggests clonal expansion. Because the primary lesion, thyroid tissue, could not be accessed, the study looked at peripheral blood alone. Sequencing and analysis were restricted to the TCR beta chain.

The library was prepared using multiplex PCR. The reads were generated on an Illumina HiSeq 4000. To build TCR beta libraries, CDR3 regions were amplified by Arm-PCR using iRepertoire HTBI primers. Before sequencing, the PCR products went through gel purification. The paper's data handling went like this. Gene usage analysis of CDR3 amino acid clonotypes relied on the roughly 58 TRBV and about 15 TRBJ segments identified across samples. COPE and FqMerger were used to merge the filtered high-quality paired reads into contigs. BLAST was used to align contigs to IMGT TRBV, TRBD and TRBJ reference genes, with CDR3 defined following IMGT. Highly expanded clones were defined as clonotypes with a frequency above 0.1%. Shannon entropy served as the measure of repertoire diversity, while the Gini coefficient captured V-J evenness. Public clonotypes were defined as clonotypes shared by more than one individual. Clones were called with MiXCR by TCRdb after fastp trimmed the public reads at Q25, and only in-frame beta chains were retained. Rows are unified per CDR3 protein, each entry keeping the most common DNA and genes. The V and J calls and clone size are TCRdb's, not the authors'. In all, the sample holds a few hundred thousand distinct CDR3 sequences, and approximately 13% of those were seen once. The ten most abundant clones make up under 10% of the sample.

The time point label here, explained by the study, means: newly diagnosed GD, antithyroid drugs for less than 3 months. RNA was extracted from PBMCs in TRIzol for both TCR sequencing and RNA sequencing. The diagnosis of Graves' disease followed American Thyroid Association guidelines. Patients for the study were recruited at an endocrinology department in Xi'an, China. From each patient, around 9 milliliters of peripheral blood was collected into an EDTA anticoagulant tube. Ficoll Paque Plus density gradient separation was used to isolate PBMCs, and no additional T cell sorting was done. An Agilent 2100 Bioanalyzer and agarose gel were used to assess RNA quality, and a NanoDrop 2000 was used to measure RNA concentration. These sequences were also reported in another study, on T cells in Graves' hyperthyroidism and ophthalmopathy. As the second publication notes: Stable Graves' hyperthyroidism was defined as the absence of progression to ophthalmopathy over 18 months of follow-up. Hyperthyroidism patients were newly diagnosed, had a disease duration of under 2 months, and were aged 18 to 65 years. Patients with uncontrolled infections, other autoimmune diseases, pregnancy or lactation were excluded. Diagnoses relied on clinical symptoms, serum thyroxine and TRAb, thyroid ultrasound and orbital computed tomography. The first round of RT-PCR for the TCR CDR3 was performed with the HTBI primer set and the Qiagen OneStep RT-PCR kit. Most expanded thyroid clonotypes (frequency above 0.001) were also found in blood, which suggests that blood repertoires may mirror thyroid immune responses. Ophthalmopathy was separated from stable hyperthyroidism by a 13 V-J signature model, with approximately 90% sensitivity and roughly 84% specificity obtained in cross-validation and 80%/75% obtained in testing. In validation, progression to ophthalmopathy was predicted by the model with around 71% sensitivity and under 85% specificity, a median of approximately 6.5 months before onset. To identify distinguishing TCR V-J signatures, a discovery cohort of around 98 patients was used, comprising 43 with Graves' ophthalmopathy and under 60 with stable Graves' hyperthyroidism. An independent validation cohort of some 18 hyperthyroidism patients and approximately 15 patients who later progressed to ophthalmopathy tested prospective prediction of ophthalmopathy. The roughly 100 discovery patients were randomly split 7:3 into training and test sets. In roughly six Graves' hyperthyroidism patients, the study also compared T-cell repertoires from thyroid tissue with T-cell repertoires from blood. After sampling, hyperthyroidism patients received methimazole starting at 30 mg daily, and ophthalmopathy patients received high-dose intravenous methylprednisolone. Libraries were constructed in a second round of multiplex PCR, after which size selection and purification were carried out. Sequencing of the libraries was done on an Illumina HiSeq2000 using paired-end 100 bp reads. SOAPnuke was used to process the raw data, throwing out any read that contained adapters or uncalled bases, had a mean Phred below 15, or lacked an exact constant-primer or identifier match. High-quality paired reads were merged with COPE v1.2.5, and unique nucleotide sequences were defined as clonotypes. MiTCR v1.1 was used to align the clonotypes against IMGT TRBV, TRBD and TRBJ reference segments. Analysis was restricted to V-J combinations with a frequency above 0.0001, which covered about 99% of repertoires. The TCS score was defined as the ratio of F50 (clonal expansion) to E x V (chaos), calculated using BLOSUM62-based TCRdist between CDR3 peptides within each V-J. Welch's t-statistics and random forest reduced around 520 V-J features to around 14, which were used in a naive Bayes classifier (R e1071). No statistical method was used to fix the sample size in advance, and group allocation was not hidden from the investigators. The paper describes TCR Vbeta CDR3 sequencing of about 140 peripheral blood samples, made up of 43 ophthalmopathy patients, approximately 73 hyperthyroidism patients and approximately 17 progressor patients.

Sample: peripheral blood mononuclear cells (PBMCs), taken at new diagnosis, from a patient treated with antithyroid drugs. The sequence was obtained from a man aged 25-40 years with Graves disease. Donor details come from another sample of the same person, matched by shared clones. The sequence links TRBV7-6 to TRBJ1-1, and TRBD1 may be the D gene, going by 6 matching bases. Read as DNA, the sequence is TGTGCCAGCAGCCCCCAGGGGATACCTGAAGCTTTCTTT. Its translation is CASSPQGIPEAFF.